The rows below give T cell receptor beta chains drawn from one sample of a study of OX40 agonist ivuxolimab in advanced cancers. Sequenced by immunoSEQ multiplex PCR; TCRdb stores in-frame clones only, minus some. There are tens of thousands of clones in the sample; approximately 90% occur only once, and roughly 1.1% lies in the top ten. The sequenced sample was CD4+ or CD8+ T cells sorted from blood, obtained in a trial of the OX40 agonist ivuxolimab. These receptors were obtained from an adult with an advanced solid tumor such as melanoma, head and neck, liver or kidney cancer. CDR3s include the opening cysteine and the closing phenylalanine or tryptophan. Fields, in order: J gene, V gene, CDR3 protein.

j_gene: TRBJ2-7
v_gene: TRBV4-1
CDR3aa: CASSPPSHSSYEQYF

j_gene: TRBJ2-2
v_gene: TRBV7-9
CDR3aa: CASSLMGQGRRTGELFF

j_gene: TRBJ1-1
v_gene: TRBV11-3
CDR3aa: CASRSAGENTEAFF

j_gene: TRBJ2-3
v_gene: TRBV19
CDR3aa: CASSISIQGTDTQYF

j_gene: TRBJ2-7
v_gene: TRBV5-1
CDR3aa: CASSLWGGSSYEQYF

j_gene: TRBJ2-7
v_gene: TRBV7-9
CDR3aa: CASSPRGLAGGLEQYF

j_gene: TRBJ2-7
v_gene: TRBV7-9
CDR3aa: CASSPGQGAYEQYF

j_gene: TRBJ2-6
v_gene: TRBV19
CDR3aa: CASSTADSGANVLTF

j_gene: TRBJ1-2
v_gene: TRBV5-1
CDR3aa: CASSLGQGAYGYTF

j_gene: TRBJ1-5
v_gene: TRBV15
CDR3aa: CATSNDRVNQPQHF

j_gene: TRBJ2-2
v_gene: TRBV5-8
CDR3aa: CASSLGSLRAGELFF

j_gene: TRBJ2-1
v_gene: TRBV20-1
CDR3aa: CSARTNEQFF

j_gene: TRBJ2-3
v_gene: TRBV10-3
CDR3aa: CAISERPTLVTDTQYF

j_gene: TRBJ2-3
v_gene: TRBV7-2
CDR3aa: CASSLDPGLDTQYF

j_gene: TRBJ2-1
v_gene: TRBV5-6
CDR3aa: CASSLAEDAYSYNEQFF